A single sample is the source of the 13 T cell receptor beta chains below, sequenced in a study of T cells expressing NK-cell markers. With the 5' RACE reads reprocessed, TCRdb shows one record per CDR3 protein and no DNA. The data include about 380,000 distinct CDR3 sequences; the top ten clones carry about 5.2%. The sequencing input was blood T cells: a sorted CD56 or NKG2C T cell subset, CD4+ or CD8+ T cells, or bulk PBMC T cells (not recorded which). The receptors come from a man aged 18 to 69 in good health.

J is TRBJ2-5 and V is TRBV20-1; TCRdb returns TRBD1, unconfirmable since there is no DNA. The CDR3 has 14 residues. Germline values: CDR1 DFQATT, CDR2 SNEGSKA (reference sequence). CDR3 residues: CSALQGTGKETQYF.

The chain employs TRBV6-4 and TRBJ2-3. CDR3 size: 14 residues. The germline CDR1 and CDR2 sequences are MRHNA and SNTAGT. This chain's CDR3 is CASSDSGLARTQYF.

The CDR3 region is CAWGQGVIYEQYF. V usage is TRBV30 and J usage is TRBJ2-7; TCRdb outputs TRBD1, but without DNA this stays unchecked. Germline V gives CDR1 GTSNPN, CDR2 SVGIG (reference sequence). This CDR3 region has 13 residues. The whole variable domain, filled in from reference TRBV30 and TRBJ2-7, reads SQTIHQWPATLVQPVGSPLSLECTVEGTSNPNLYWYRQAAGRGLQLLFYSVGIGQISSEVPQNLSASRPQDRQFILSSKKLLLSDSGFYLCAWGQGVIYEQYFGPGTRLTVT.

This chain's CDR3 is CASSNRGSSYNEQFF. The chain couples TRBV11-2 to TRBJ2-1; the D call of TRBD1 rests on TCRdb alone, since no DNA is present to check it. Germline-derived CDR1 and CDR2 are SGHAT and FQNNGV. The length of the CDR3 is 15 residues.

The CDR3 is CASSADRGRVYGYTF. The genes are TRBV9 and TRBJ1-2; TCRdb's assignment of TRBD1 cannot be checked, as there is no DNA. CDR1 is SGDLS, CDR2 YYNGEE, per germline. CDR3 length: 15 amino acids.

The chain joins TRBV5-1 to TRBJ1-3. The CDR3 has 14 residues. Germline assignment: CDR1 SGHRS and CDR2 YFSETQ. CDR3 residues: CASSFGVTGNTIYF.

V is TRBV29-1 and J is TRBJ2-7; absent DNA, TCRdb's TRBD1 call cannot be checked. The CDR3 consists of 14 residues. Germline CDR1 and CDR2: SQVTM and ANQGSEA. The CDR3 is CSVRKPPGSYEQYF.

The chain joins TRBV11-2 to TRBJ2-3; TCRdb names TRBD2, which stays unverified in the absence of DNA. The CDR3 has 18 residues. CDR1 and CDR2 from the germline V gene are SGHAT and FQNNGV. CDR3 loop: CASSSKAGGLGNTDTQYF.

CDR3 residues: CSAMQGAGNTIYF. This chain links TRBV20-1 with TRBJ1-3; the D call from TCRdb, TRBD1, cannot be confirmed without DNA. This CDR3 is 13 amino acids long. Germline lookup yields CDR1 DFQATT and CDR2 SNEGSKA (reference sequence).

The chain recombines TRBV7-9 with TRBJ2-3; TCRdb's assignment of TRBD1 cannot be checked, as there is no DNA. The CDR3 is made up of 16 amino acids. Germline loops: CDR1 SEHNR, CDR2 FQNEAQ (reference sequence). The CDR3 loop is CASSLGAAGRTDTQYF.

The V call is TRBV11-2, the J call TRBJ2-5; lacking DNA, the TRBD2 call made by TCRdb goes unchecked. CDR1 and CDR2 (germline): SGHAT, FQNNGV. The CDR3 length is 18 residues. CDR3 protein: CASVRQKGLAGGRETQYF.

This chain uses TRBV29-1 with TRBJ2-1; TCRdb calls TRBD1, which cannot be checked without DNA. The CDR3 length is 13 residues. Germline CDR1 SQVTM, CDR2 ANQGSEA. CDR3 amino acids: CSVVRPSYNEQFF.

The chain carries TRBV7-2 and TRBJ1-5. Germline loops: CDR1 SGHTA, CDR2 FQGNSA. The CDR3 sequence is 16 residues long. The CDR3 sequence: CASSLGNLRSNQPQHF.